This entry lists 15 T cell receptor beta chains sequenced from one sample in a study of blood T cells in healthy people across ages. Next came a second PCR, run for about 7 to 12 cycles, which used a sample-barcoded 5' primer along with a J-beta primer mix. TCRdb re-derived calls from the 5' RACE reads in MiXCR, one entry per CDR3 protein. Altogether around 1.5 million distinct CDR3 sequences are present, approximately 59% being singletons, with the ten largest covering 6.7%. The sample taken for sequencing was blood. The source is a man aged 18 to 29 in good health.

The chain joins TRBV24-1 to TRBJ2-2; D gene unclear. In germline, CDR1 is KGHDR, CDR2 SFDVKD. The CDR3 is 17 residues long. V shed 2 bases and J shed 3 bases, with 15 bases lying between them. The CDR3 spells CATSDSARKGHTGELFF. The DNA for the CDR3 is TGTGCCACCAGTGATTCGGCCCGGAAGGGTCACACCGGGGAGCTGTTTTTT.

This clonotype was seen a handful of times. The chain uses TRBV9 and TRBJ2-4; D possibly corresponds to TRBD1 (6 bases). The J call may be faulty, since TRBJ2-7 better matches the DNA end. Germline CDR1 SGDLS, CDR2 YYNGEE. The CDR3 is 14 residues long. The DNA for the CDR3 is TGTGCCAGCAGCCCCGGACAGAGGGGGTACGAGCAGTACTTC. Translated: CASSPGQRGYEQYF.

This clonotype occurred a few times. This sequence joins TRBV4-1 and TRBJ1-4, with D hard to call. The CDR3 runs to 15 residues. In germline, CDR1 is MGHRA, CDR2 YSYEKL. The V gene lost 2 bases and the J gene lost 0 bases, with 7 bases spanning the gap. CDR3 region: CASSQRPSTNEKLFF. CDR3 coding DNA: TGCGCCAGCAGCCAAAGACCGTCAACTAATGAAAAACTGTTTTTT.

The J gene is TRBJ1-2, the V gene TRBV29-1; 8 bases agree with TRBD1. Losses at the gene ends were 1 base for V and 4 bases for J; bases not matched to a gene: 8. The germline V gene has CDR1 SQVTM and CDR2 ANQGSEA. The CDR3 contains 15 residues. This chain's CDR3 is CSVEGKTGEGYGYTF. Written as DNA, the CDR3 is TGCAGCGTTGAAGGGAAGACAGGGGAAGGCTATGGCTACACCTTC.

The chain links TRBV12-3 or TRBV12-4 to TRBJ2-1, with 10 nucleotides matching TRBD2. V dropped 10 bases and J dropped 4; count of bases not matched to a gene: 10. The CDR3 is made up of 15 amino acids. The CDR3, as DNA: TGTGCCACAGAACCCGGACTAGCGGATTACAATGAGCAGTTCTTC. This translates into CATEPGLADYNEQFF.

Comment on this clonotype: The junction differs from germline at one of its ends, possibly a read error. The chain couples TRBV5-1 to TRBJ2-3; possible D gene TRBD1, 5 bases. The CDR3 consists of 13 residues. Germline-derived CDR1 and CDR2 are SGHRS and YFSETQ. Written as DNA, the CDR3 is TGCGCCAGCAGATTGGACACCCCAGATACGCAGTATTTT. This translates into CASRLDTPDTQYF.

V gene TRBV6-5 combines with J gene TRBJ2-7; possibly TRBD1 for D (6 bases). Deletions cut 2 bases from V and 2 bases from J, with 10 bases between. The germline V gene has CDR1 MNHEY and CDR2 SVGAGI. CDR3 length: 14 residues. The CDR3 DNA reads as TGTGCCAGCAGTTACCAGGGGCGCCCCTACGAGCAGTACTTC. Translated: CASSYQGRPYEQYF.

The chain combines TRBV6-2 or TRBV6-3 with TRBJ2-3; no clear D. V was clipped by 1 base and J by 9 bases, with 2 bases between them. CDR1 is MNHEY, CDR2 SVGEGT, per germline. The CDR3 totals 10 residues. The CDR3 loop reads CASSYWTQYF. In DNA, the CDR3 is TGTGCCAGCAGTTACTGGACGCAGTATTTT.

The rearrangement joins TRBV6-2 or TRBV6-3 to TRBJ2-1, with TRBD1 as a possible D gene (5 bases). Between the trimmed V and J ends, which lost 4 bases and 13 bases, there was a span of 11 bases. CDR3 length: 11 amino acids. Per the germline V gene, CDR1 is MNHEY and CDR2 is SVGEGT. The CDR3 region has the DNA TGTGCCAGCAGTTCAATACAGGAACAGTTCTTC. It translates to CASSSIQEQFF.

This clonotype was counted once. The rearrangement joins TRBV19 to TRBJ2-2; D is unclear. Trimming cost V 4 bases and J 5 bases, with 5 bases left between them. CDR1 and CDR2 (germline): LNHDA, SQIVND (reference sequence). The CDR3 contains 12 residues. CDR3 DNA: TGTGCCAGTAGTAGATGGACCGGGGAGCTGTTTTTT. This codes for CASSRWTGELFF. Full variable domain (missing parts from reference TRBV19 and TRBJ2-2): DGGITQSPKYLFRKEGQNVTLSCEQNLNHDAMYWYRQDPGQGLRLIYYSQIVNDFQKGDIAEGYSVSREKKESFPLTVTSAQKNPTAFYLCASSRWTGELFFGEGSRLTVL.

This clonotype was counted a single time. V is TRBV4-1 and J is TRBJ2-7; D is perhaps TRBD2 (6 bases). The CDR3 covers 14 residues. From germline, CDR1 is MGHRA and CDR2 YSYEKL. The V end was cut by 4 bases, the J end by 2 bases, with 12 bases between. The CDR3 loop reads CASSPRSGPYEQYF. As DNA, the CDR3 is TGCGCCAGCAGCCCTCGGAGCGGGCCCTACGAGCAGTACTTC.

This clonotype has at least ten counts. This chain connects TRBV6-1 to TRBJ2-5, with TRBD2 as a possible D gene (5 bases). CDR3 length: 17 residues. Germline V gives CDR1 MNHNS, CDR2 SASEGT. V was cut by 6 bases and J by 2 bases, with 22 bases left in between. The DNA for the CDR3 is TGTGCCAGCAGCCGCGCGGGCTTTCGGGCCCAACAAGAGACCCAGTACTTC. This sequence encodes CASSRAGFRAQQETQYF.

This clonotype came up once. The chain combines TRBV2 with TRBJ1-6; TRBD1 agrees at 10 bases. Germline CDR1 is SNHLY and CDR2 is FYNNEI. Trimming at V came to 6 bases and at J to 7 bases, leaving 3 bases not matched to a gene. The CDR3 extends over 14 amino acids. This CDR3 reads CASREGQGNSPLHF. The DNA for the CDR3 is TGTGCCAGCAGGGAGGGACAGGGGAATTCACCCCTCCACTTT.

The V call is TRBV7-2, the J call TRBJ2-1; maybe TRBD2 (6 bases). V was clipped by 1 base and J by 7 bases, with 14 bases between them. The CDR3 spans 15 residues. CDR1 and CDR2 (germline): SGHTA, FQGNSA. CDR3 sequence reads: CASSLVSGEANEQFF. The CDR3 DNA reads as TGTGCCAGCAGCTTAGTTTCGGGAGAAGCAAATGAGCAGTTCTTC.

This clonotype came up a few times. The chain joins TRBV20-1 to TRBJ2-3; D unclear. From germline, CDR1 is DFQATT and CDR2 SNEGSKA (reference sequence). There are 12 residues in the CDR3. V was shortened by 5 bases and J by 3 bases, with 9 bases between the two germline ends. This CDR3 is CSADKRTDTQYF. The DNA of the CDR3 is TGCAGTGCTGATAAAAGGACAGATACGCAGTATTTT.